This TCR beta chain was recovered during a study of CD8 T cells in ankylosing spondylitis. Findings and caveats of the study: In reactive arthritis synovial fluid and blood, some motif variants had been reported before. A CD8+ phenotype characterized the disease-linked clones, which were relatively rare in peripheral blood. A TCR beta motif of 8 or 9 highly homologous variants appeared characteristic of ankylosing spondylitis blood.

Library preparation for TCR beta used quantitative 5'-RACE with molecular barcodes. MiXCR, run by TCRdb on the 5' RACE reads, gives a single entry per CDR3 protein. The sample records 310,000 or so distinct CDR3 sequences, around 20% being singletons. Note on this clonotype: Its antigen remains unidentified.

The CDR3 has 13 residues. The J segment lost 8 bases and the V segment lost 1 base, leaving 0 bases of the junction unmatched. Germline V gene data show CDR1 as SGHAT and CDR2 as FQNNGV. The receptor comes from a male donor with ankylosing spondylitis or in good health (not recorded which). The source material was blood, either unsorted or a sorted T cell fraction (not recorded which). The chain combines TRBV11-2 with TRBJ2-4, with TRBD1 matching over 9 bases. The CDR3 protein is CASSLGTGDIQYF. The CDR3 DNA sequence: TGTGCCAGCAGCTTAGGGACAGGGGACATTCAGTACTTC.